A single sample gave rise to the 6 T cell receptor beta chains below, sequenced in a study of blood T cell repertoires in COVID-19. Only in-frame clones appear in the TCRdb table, and some are missing; sequencing was by immunoSEQ multiplex PCR. Seen here are tens of thousands of clones, approximately 85% observed once, and the top ten hold approximately 15%. The sequenced sample consisted of peripheral blood. These receptors all come from a human donor in a cohort sampled during active COVID-19.

The genes are TRBV29-1 and TRBJ1-2; no reliable D call. Germline CDR1 and CDR2: SQVTM and ANQGSEA. The CDR3 length is 11 residues. Trimming stripped 7 bases from V and 1 base from J, with 7 bases between. The CDR3: CSAGVNYGYTF. In nucleotides, the CDR3 is TGCAGCGCCGGAGTTAACTATGGCTACACCTTC. Full variable domain (remainder filled in from reference TRBV29-1 and TRBJ1-2): SAVISQKPSRDICQRGTSLTIQCQVDSQVTMMFWYRQQPGQSLTLIATANQGSEATYESGFVIDKFPISRPNLTFSTLTVSNMSPEDSSIYLCSAGVNYGYTFGSGTRLTVV.

The chain recombines TRBV27 with TRBJ2-3; TRBD2 matches 8 bases. Germline CDR1 reads MNHEY; CDR2 reads SMNVEV (reference sequence). With 0 bases clipped from V and 3 bases from J, the junction kept 5 bases outside the gene matches. The length of the CDR3 is 16 residues. Here the CDR3 reads CASSLSGTSNTDTQYF. As DNA, the CDR3 is TGTGCCAGCAGTTTATCAGGGACTAGTAATACAGATACGCAGTATTTT.

This chain uses TRBV28 with TRBJ2-7; 9 positions agree with TRBD1. The CDR3 is 16 residues long. The V and J ends lost 5 bases and 4 bases, in that order; junction bases with no gene match: 12. Germline CDR1 is MDHEN and CDR2 is SYDVKM. The CDR3 nucleotides are TGTGCCAGCAGTAGTCCCGGGACAGGGACCGGGTACGAGCAGTACTTC. This codes for CASSSPGTGTGYEQYF.

CDR3 protein: CASSLEGRGYQPQHF. CDR3 in DNA: TGCGCCAGCAGCTTGGAAGGGCGCGGGTATCAGCCCCAGCATTTT. The rearrangement links TRBV5-1 to TRBJ1-5; D is undetermined. V dropped 0 bases and J dropped 5 bases, with 12 bases sitting between them. The CDR3 has 15 amino acids. CDR1 is SGHRS and CDR2 is YFSETQ in the germline V gene.

This clone came up a few times. The chain is built from TRBV5-1 and TRBJ1-1; 8 bases are shared with TRBD1. V trimming: 1 base; J trimming: 1 base; junction bases outside the gene matches: 3. This CDR3 spans 15 amino acids. From germline, CDR1 is SGHRS and CDR2 YFSETQ. CDR3 sequence reads: CASSLSGGANTEAFF. The CDR3 DNA sequence: TGCGCCAGCAGCTTGTCAGGGGGCGCGAACACTGAAGCTTTCTTT.

This clone was seen once. The chain links TRBV19 to TRBJ2-1; 14 nucleotides line up with TRBD2. V lost 5 bases to trimming and J lost 6 bases; unmatched junction nucleotides: 3. The CDR3 sequence is 15 residues long. Looked up from germline, CDR1 is LNHDA and CDR2 is SQIVND (reference sequence). The CDR3 spells CASSPGLAGVNEQFF. CDR3 nucleotide sequence: TGTGCCAGTAGTCCGGGACTAGCGGGAGTCAATGAGCAGTTCTTC. The variable domain in full, with the rest retrieved from reference TRBV19 and TRBJ2-1, is DGGITQSPKYLFRKEGQNVTLSCEQNLNHDAMYWYRQDPGQGLRLIYYSQIVNDFQKGDIAEGYSVSREKKESFPLTVTSAQKNPTAFYLCASSPGLAGVNEQFFGPGTRLTVL.